Presented here are 29 T cell receptor beta chains from one specimen sequenced in a study of glioma-infiltrating T cells. Amplification of TCR alpha and beta CDR3 regions from RNA used iRepertoire nested multiplex PCR. Via MiXCR, TCRdb re-called the multiplex PCR reads, giving one row per CDR3 protein. The sample carries approximately 190,000 distinct CDR3 sequences, 25% to 35% recorded once. Sequencing was done on a sample of glioma tissue, nonneoplastic brain tissue, or PBMCs (not recorded which). These TCRs come from a human donor with low-grade glioma or glioblastoma, undergoing nonglioma brain surgery, or in good health (not recorded which).

This clonotype was observed many times. V gene TRBV4-3 combines with J gene TRBJ1-6; D may be TRBD1 (5 bases). Germline V lookup: CDR1 LGHNA, CDR2 YSLEER. V was cut by 0 bases and J by 9 bases, with 12 bases left in between. This CDR3 comprises 15 residues. Here the CDR3 DNA reads TGCGCCAGCAGCCAAGACCGGACAATAGGTTCACCCCTCCACTTT. Amino acid sequence: CASSQDRTIGSPLHF.

V usage is TRBV12-3 or TRBV12-4 and J usage is TRBJ2-1; the match to TRBD2 covers 15 bases. The CDR3 is 15 amino acids. Unmatched junction bases numbered 5, after V lost 5 bases and J lost 9 bases. CDR3 sequence (DNA): TGTGCCAGCAGTGGACTAGCGGGAGGGCCGTTTGAGCAGTTCTTC. Residues: CASSGLAGGPFEQFF.

In the case of this clonotype: A read error may produce the germline difference seen at one junction end. V usage is TRBV7-6 and J usage is TRBJ1-1; 8 positions match TRBD1. The CDR3 loop spans 14 amino acids. Germline CDR1 SGHVS, CDR2 FNYEAQ. The CDR3 here is CASSRQGPDTEAFF. CDR3 DNA sequence: TGTGCCAGCAGCCGACAGGGGCCGGACACTGAGGCTTTCTTT.

The chain is built from TRBV25-1 and TRBJ2-3; possible D gene TRBD2, 5 bases. The CDR3 covers 18 residues. V dropped 7 bases and J dropped 4 bases, with 27 bases sitting between them. CDR1 MGHDK and CDR2 SYGVNS come from the germline V gene. DNA of the CDR3: TGTGCCAGCACCCTAGGATACACTAGGTACTTGTCCGCAGATACGCAGTATTTT. Protein sequence: CASTLGYTRYLSADTQYF.

The sample holds a few counts of this clonotype. This chain connects TRBV29-1 to TRBJ2-3, with 7 bases fitting TRBD2. With 3 bases clipped from V and 1 base from J, the junction kept 7 bases outside the gene matches. The germline V gene has CDR1 SQVTM and CDR2 ANQGSEA. CDR3 length: 15 residues. CDR3 region: CSVDGLDGGTDTQYF. CDR3 in DNA: TGCAGCGTTGACGGACTAGATGGTGGCACAGATACGCAGTATTTT.

This clonotype was recorded at least ten times. The chain combines TRBV5-1 with TRBJ2-1; perhaps TRBD2 as D (5 bases). The V gene's germline CDR1 is SGHRS and CDR2 YFSETQ. The CDR3 consists of 15 residues. Between the trimmed V and J ends, which lost 2 bases and 5 bases, there was a span of 14 bases. The CDR3, as DNA: TGCGCCAGCAGCTTAATCGAGGGCTGGCACAATGAGCAGTTCTTC. Its translation is CASSLIEGWHNEQFF.

V and J are TRBV6-6 and TRBJ2-3, with D possibly being TRBD2 (5 bases). Trimming cost V 5 bases and J 6 bases, with 12 bases left between them. CDR1 MNHNY and CDR2 SVGAGI come from the germline V gene (reference sequence). The CDR3 contains 13 residues. CDR3 coding DNA: TGTGCCAGCAGTGGAGGTTTCCCGGATACGCAGTATTTT. Its protein product is CASSGGFPDTQYF.

This clonotype was seen many times. The rearrangement joins TRBV27 to TRBJ2-1, with 9 nucleotides matching TRBD1. CDR1 and CDR2 from the germline V gene are MNHEY and SMNVEV (reference sequence). This CDR3 has 14 amino acids. V lost 5 bases, J lost 7 bases, and 6 bases stayed unmatched. The chain's CDR3 is CASSNSGTGNEQFF. The CDR3 DNA follows: TGTGCCAGCAGTAATTCCGGGACAGGGAATGAGCAGTTCTTC.

A note on this clonotype: With a much larger clone just one base away, this may be a read error. V usage is TRBV27 and J usage is TRBJ2-3, with 7 bases fitting TRBD1. CDR3 length equals 17 residues. Unmatched junction bases numbered 16, after V lost 6 bases and J lost 4 bases. Germline CDR1 reads MNHEY; CDR2 reads SMNVEV (reference sequence). This chain's CDR3 is CASSCLYRDSRADTQYF. The DNA of the CDR3 is TGTGCCAGCAGCTGCCTATACCGGGACAGTAGGGCAGATACGCAGTATTTT.

This clonotype was counted at least ten times. The chain links TRBV5-1 to TRBJ1-1; D is ambiguous. The V gene lost 1 base and the J gene lost 1 base, with 11 bases spanning the gap. Germline V gene data show CDR1 as SGHRS and CDR2 as YFSETQ. The CDR3 sequence is 15 residues long. The DNA of the CDR3 is TGCGCCAGCAGCTTGTTGTCGACAAAGAACACTGAAGCTTTCTTT. Translation: CASSLLSTKNTEAFF.

The sample holds many counts of this clonotype. This chain connects TRBV27 to TRBJ2-5; 10 bases are a match to TRBD1. V lost 3 bases and J lost 7; bases outside the gene matches: 5. Germline loops: CDR1 MNHEY, CDR2 SMNVEV (reference sequence). CDR3 length: 14 amino acids. CDR3 DNA: TGTGCCAGCAGTTTGGGACAGGGGATGGGGACCCAGTACTTC. The encoded protein is CASSLGQGMGTQYF.

This clonotype was detected ten times or more. The rearrangement joins TRBV7-9 to TRBJ2-1, with 7 bases lining up with TRBD2. The J segment lost 5 bases and the V segment lost 8 bases, leaving 6 bases of the junction unmatched. This CDR3 has 13 residues. From germline, CDR1 is SEHNR and CDR2 FQNEAQ (reference sequence). CDR3 amino acids: CASHPGLDNEQFF. CDR3 DNA sequence: TGTGCCAGCCACCCCGGACTAGACAATGAGCAGTTCTTC.

V usage is TRBV19 and J usage is TRBJ2-3, with D hard to call. Germline V lookup: CDR1 LNHDA, CDR2 SQIVND (reference sequence). CDR3 length: 16 amino acids. V was shortened by 5 bases and J by 6 bases, with 21 bases between the two germline ends. CDR3 in amino acids: CASSSRASPGGDTQYF. The CDR3 DNA reads TGTGCCAGTAGTTCTCGGGCCTCACCGGGCGGCGATACGCAGTATTTT.

In this sample, this clonotype turned up many times. CDR3 bases: TGTGCCAGCAGTTCTCCAGCCCGTTGGGATGGATATACGCAGTATTTT. It yields the protein CASSSPARWDGYTQYF. The chain is built from TRBV28 and TRBJ2-3; D is unresolved. The CDR3 has 16 amino acids. Germline assignment: CDR1 MDHEN and CDR2 SYDVKM. With 4 bases removed from V and 7 bases from J, the gap between germline ends came to 21 bases.

With regard to this clonotype: This could be a read error, since a much larger clone is one nucleotide away. CDR3 DNA sequence: TGTGCCAGCAGGGGGGAGGGACTAGCGGGAGGGGATGAGAAGTTCTTC. Translation gives CASRGEGLAGGDEKFF. The V and J genes are TRBV2 and TRBJ2-1, with 16 bases fitting TRBD2. CDR1 SNHLY and CDR2 FYNNEI come from the germline V gene. This CDR3 has 16 residues.

The V call is TRBV28, the J call TRBJ2-3, with 9 nucleotides matching TRBD2. CDR1 and CDR2 from the germline V gene are MDHEN and SYDVKM. V lost 5 bases to trimming and J lost 6 bases; unmatched junction nucleotides: 9. The CDR3 extends over 15 amino acids. This chain's CDR3 is CASSTPGTSPDTQYF. DNA for the CDR3: TGTGCCAGCAGTACTCCTGGGACTAGCCCCGATACGCAGTATTTT.

The table lists this clonotype with many counts. The rearrangement uses TRBV20-1 and TRBJ2-5; tentative D call: TRBD2 (6 bases). The V and J ends lost 3 bases and 2 bases respectively, with 13 bases between them. The germline gives CDR1 DFQATT, CDR2 SNEGSKA (reference sequence). This CDR3 has 14 amino acids. CDR3 region: CSASPGLAQETQYF. Here the CDR3 DNA reads TGCAGTGCTAGCCCGGGACTGGCACAAGAGACCCAGTACTTC.

Details on this clonotype: An end of the junction does not agree with germline; a read error may underlie this. The chain uses TRBV3-1 and TRBJ1-3; D possibly corresponds to TRBD1 (5 bases). The CDR3 loop spans 15 amino acids. Per the germline V gene, CDR1 is LGHDT and CDR2 is YNNKEL (reference sequence). The chain's CDR3 is CASSLGTYPGNTIYF. In nucleotides, the CDR3 is TGTGCCAGCAGCCTCGGGACCTACCCTGGGAACACCATATATTTT.

The chain employs TRBV3-1 and TRBJ2-1; 8 bases line up with TRBD2. Per germline, CDR1 LGHDT and CDR2 YNNKEL (reference sequence). The CDR3 extends over 17 amino acids. The trim removed 8 bases at V and 4 bases at J, leaving 16 bases unmatched. The DNA of the CDR3 is TGTGCCAGCTTCGGGCTTGAAGGTAGCGGGACATACAATGAGCAGTTCTTC. Its protein is CASFGLEGSGTYNEQFF.

This clonotype was detected many times. The rearrangement joins TRBV6-2 or TRBV6-3 to TRBJ2-1; D might be TRBD2 (6 bases). CDR1 MNHEY and CDR2 SVGEGT come from the germline V gene. The CDR3 runs 15 residues. Trimming took 6 bases from V and 5 from J, leaving 17 bases between them. The CDR3 region is CASSTPQRADNEQFF. The DNA of the CDR3 is TGTGCCAGCAGCACCCCCCAGCGGGCCGACAATGAGCAGTTCTTC.

This clonotype was seen only once. Compared with germline, one end of the junction differs, possibly owing to a read error. CDR3 nucleotides: TGTGCCAGATCACCACAGGCAGGGAGCTATGGCTACACCTTC. This translates into CARSPQAGSYGYTF. This chain joins TRBV18 and TRBJ1-2; D might be TRBD1 (5 bases). Germline CDR1 KGHSH, CDR2 LQKENI. This CDR3 is 14 amino acids long.

This clonotype was detected only a few times. The chain is built from TRBV7-9 and TRBJ2-7, with D possibly TRBD1 on 6 matching bases. With 6 bases removed from V and 5 bases from J, the gap between germline ends came to 14 bases. The germline gives CDR1 SEHNR, CDR2 FQNEAQ (reference sequence). There are 13 residues in the CDR3. The CDR3 sequence: CASSFNRDNEQYF. The CDR3 region has the DNA TGTGCCAGCAGTTTTAACAGGGACAACGAGCAGTACTTC.

The table lists this clonotype with many counts. The chain couples TRBV5-1 to TRBJ1-1, with D possibly TRBD1 on 6 matching bases. V lost 2 bases and J lost 7, with 18 bases in between. This CDR3 contains 15 residues. CDR1 is SGHRS and CDR2 is YFSETQ in the germline V gene. The CDR3 DNA follows: TGCGCCAGCAGCTTCTTAAGACAGGATGTACATGAAGCTTTCTTT. Its translation: CASSFLRQDVHEAFF.

In DNA form, the CDR3 reads TGTGCCACCAACTGGGGGAACTCCCTCCGAGGGGAGACCCAGTACTTC. Its protein product is CATNWGNSLRGETQYF. V and J are TRBV10-3 and TRBJ2-5; the D call may be TRBD1 or TRBD2 (5 bases each). The germline V and J ends were trimmed by 10 bases and 5 bases, with 26 bases remaining between them. The CDR3 contains 16 residues. Germline lookup yields CDR1 ENHRY and CDR2 SYGVKD.

The chain carries TRBV30 and TRBJ1-3, with D possibly TRBD1 on 5 matching bases. Trimming took 4 bases from V and 0 from J, leaving 10 bases between them. Germline V gene data show CDR1 as GTSNPN and CDR2 as SVGIG (reference sequence). CDR3 length equals 14 residues. The CDR3 DNA reads as TGTGCCTGGAAAGGGGCACTCTCTGGAAACACCATATATTTT. Translated, it gives CAWKGALSGNTIYF.

About this clonotype itself: This may stem from a read error, because a much larger clone lies one nucleotide away. The chain has TRBV7-9 and TRBJ1-1; D uncertain. The CDR3 is made up of 12 amino acids. From germline, CDR1 is SEHNR and CDR2 FQNEAQ (reference sequence). CDR3 sequence: CATSHQDTEAFF. CDR3 nucleotide sequence: TGTGCCACCAGCCACCAGGACACTGAAGCTTTCTTT.

This chain joins TRBV12-3 or TRBV12-4 and TRBJ1-1; D is uncertain. The V gene lost 6 bases and the J gene lost 1 base, with 9 bases spanning the gap. The CDR3 covers 13 residues. CDR3 protein: CASRLGENTEAFF. CDR3 DNA: TGTGCCAGCAGACTTGGGGAGAACACTGAAGCTTTCTTT.

This clonotype was seen ten or more times. The DNA of the CDR3 is TGTGCCAGCAGTGGTTCCATTTCTACCGGGGAGCTGTTTTTT. Its protein product is CASSGSISTGELFF. The J gene is TRBJ2-2, the V gene TRBV6-1; D is unresolved. CDR1 MNHNS and CDR2 SASEGT come from the germline V gene. CDR3 length equals 14 residues. V was trimmed by 4 bases and J by 5 bases, leaving 11 bases between them.

This clonotype showed up many times. The chain uses TRBV4-1 and TRBJ2-3; D is perhaps TRBD1 (5 bases). The CDR3 length is 21 residues. The V gene's germline CDR1 is MGHRA and CDR2 YSYEKL. Trimming took off 0 bases at V and 0 bases at J, with 25 bases between the two ends. The CDR3 sequence is CASSQDPVGLATQPSTDTQYF. DNA of the CDR3: TGCGCCAGCAGCCAAGATCCGGTGGGGCTTGCAACCCAACCAAGCACAGATACGCAGTATTTT.